These 3 T cell receptor beta chains share one sample of origin, sequenced in a study of shared clonotypes between healthy human individuals. Using immunoSEQ multiplex PCR, the repertoire was profiled, and TCRdb retains in-frame clones only, with some absent. Counted here are about 560,000 clones, around 80% occurring once; the ten biggest clones make up 9.5% to 15%. Input material: PBMCs. These TCRs come from a woman in her 40s in good health. Some clones in this sample may be carry-over from other donors' samples.

This chain joins TRBV5-6 and TRBJ2-7; D is possibly TRBD2 (5 bases). CDR3 length: 18 residues. V shed 3 bases and J shed 1 base, with 23 bases lying between them. Germline CDR1 SGHDT, CDR2 YYEEEE. CDR3 amino acids: CASSSLRGEGEGSYEQYF. The CDR3 coding sequence is TGTGCCAGCAGCTCCCTCCGGGGTGAGGGAGAGGGATCCTACGAGCAGTACTTC.

The chain is built from TRBV11-3 and TRBJ2-2; 11 bases are a match to TRBD1. J lost 5 bases, V lost 5 bases, and 4 bases had no gene match. This CDR3 contains 15 residues. CDR1 SGHNT and CDR2 YENEEA come from the germline V gene. The CDR3 nucleotides are TGTGCCAGCAGCCAGGACAGGGGGCTTACCGGGGAGCTGTTTTTT. This gives the protein CASSQDRGLTGELFF.

The rearrangement joins TRBV10-3 to TRBJ2-3, with 8 bases matching TRBD1. The germline V gene encodes CDR1 ENHRY and CDR2 SYGVKD. The V gene end was trimmed by 7 bases and the J gene end by 0 bases; junction bases not matched to a gene: 6. The CDR3 runs 15 residues. The CDR3: CAIKTGELSTDTQYF. CDR3 nucleotides: TGTGCCATCAAGACAGGGGAATTGAGCACAGATACGCAGTATTTT.